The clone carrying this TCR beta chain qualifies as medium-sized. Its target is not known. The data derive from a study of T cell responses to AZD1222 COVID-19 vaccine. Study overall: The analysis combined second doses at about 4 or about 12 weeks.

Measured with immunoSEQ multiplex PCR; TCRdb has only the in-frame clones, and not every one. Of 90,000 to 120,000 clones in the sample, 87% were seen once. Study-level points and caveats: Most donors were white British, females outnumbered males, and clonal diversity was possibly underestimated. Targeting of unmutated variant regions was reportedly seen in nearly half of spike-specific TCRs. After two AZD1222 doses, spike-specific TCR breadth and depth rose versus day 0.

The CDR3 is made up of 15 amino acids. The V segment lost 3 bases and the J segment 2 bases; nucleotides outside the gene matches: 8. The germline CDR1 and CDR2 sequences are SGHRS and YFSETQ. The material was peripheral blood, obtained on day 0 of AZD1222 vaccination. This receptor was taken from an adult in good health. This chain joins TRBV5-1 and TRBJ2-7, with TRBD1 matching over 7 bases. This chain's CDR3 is CASSSRGQLTYEQYF. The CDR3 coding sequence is TGCGCCAGCAGCTCAAGGGGACAGCTTACCTACGAGCAGTACTTC.